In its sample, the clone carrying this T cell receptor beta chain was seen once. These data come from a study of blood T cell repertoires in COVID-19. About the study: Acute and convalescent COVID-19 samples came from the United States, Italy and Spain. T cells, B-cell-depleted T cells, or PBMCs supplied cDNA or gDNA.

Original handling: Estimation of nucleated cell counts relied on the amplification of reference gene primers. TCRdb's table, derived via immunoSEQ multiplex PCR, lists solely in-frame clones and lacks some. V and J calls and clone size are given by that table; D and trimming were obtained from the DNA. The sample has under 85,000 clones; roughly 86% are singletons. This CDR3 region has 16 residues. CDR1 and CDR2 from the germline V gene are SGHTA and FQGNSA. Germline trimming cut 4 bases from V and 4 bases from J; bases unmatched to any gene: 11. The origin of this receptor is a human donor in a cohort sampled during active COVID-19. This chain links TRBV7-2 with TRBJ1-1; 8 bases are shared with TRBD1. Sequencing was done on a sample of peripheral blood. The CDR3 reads CASSSRTGNAGTEAFF. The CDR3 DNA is TGTGCCAGCAGCTCGAGGACAGGGAATGCGGGCACTGAAGCTTTCTTT.